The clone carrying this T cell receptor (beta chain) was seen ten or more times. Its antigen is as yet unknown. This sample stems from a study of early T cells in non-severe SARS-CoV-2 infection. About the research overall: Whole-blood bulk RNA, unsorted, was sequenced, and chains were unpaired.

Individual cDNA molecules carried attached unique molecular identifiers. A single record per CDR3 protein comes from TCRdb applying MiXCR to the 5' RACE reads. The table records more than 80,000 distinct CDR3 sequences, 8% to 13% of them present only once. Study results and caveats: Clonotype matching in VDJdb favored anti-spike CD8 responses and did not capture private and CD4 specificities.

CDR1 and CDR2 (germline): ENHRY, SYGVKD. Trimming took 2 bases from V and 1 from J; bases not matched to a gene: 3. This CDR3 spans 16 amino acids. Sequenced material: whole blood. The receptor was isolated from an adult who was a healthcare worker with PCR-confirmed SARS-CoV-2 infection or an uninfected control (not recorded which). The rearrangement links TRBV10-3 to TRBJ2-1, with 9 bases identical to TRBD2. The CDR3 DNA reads TGTGCCATCAGTGAGGGTAGCGGGAGTTCCTACAATGAGCAGTTCTTC. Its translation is CAISEGSGSSYNEQFF.